This TCR beta chain was recovered during a study of cytomegalovirus exposure and HLA in healthy donors. Trimming took 6 bases from V and 0 from J, leaving 11 bases between them. The CDR3 loop spans 15 amino acids. The germline V gene has CDR1 LNHDA and CDR2 SQIVND (reference sequence). The PCR ran on 60 Vbeta and 13 Jbeta primers. TCRdb's table, derived via immunoSEQ multiplex PCR, lists solely in-frame clones and lacks some. The sample consists of 180,000 or so clones, around 75% of them appearing once. This clone turned up a few times. The receptor was isolated from a woman in her forties in good health and CMV-seropositive. The specimen was PBMCs. The V and J genes are TRBV19 and TRBJ1-4; no reliable D call. This CDR3 is CASRMIGATNEKLFF. CDR3 nucleotides: TGTGCCAGTAGGATGATCGGAGCAACTAATGAAAAACTGTTTTTT.